This T cell receptor beta chain came from a study of blood T cell repertoires in COVID-19. Study-wide background: Acute and convalescent COVID-19 specimens originated in the United States, Italy and Spain. T cells, B-cell-depleted T cells, or PBMCs provided the cDNA or gDNA that served as material.

TCRdb keeps only in-frame clones here, not all; method: immunoSEQ multiplex PCR. The table shows some 320,000 clones, with about 91% occurring only once. CDR1 is MNHEY, CDR2 SMNVEV, per germline (reference sequence). Trimming left V 2 bases short and J 2 bases short, with 13 bases between. CDR3 length equals 17 residues. Source material: peripheral blood. The genes are TRBV27 and TRBJ2-6, with TRBD1 as a possible D gene (6 bases). The receptor was derived from a woman aged 30 to 39 who had recovered from COVID-19. CDR3 in amino acids: CASSLRVQGPGANVLTF. CDR3 DNA: TGTGCCAGCAGTTTAAGGGTCCAGGGGCCTGGGGCCAACGTCCTGACTTTC. Variable domain in full (rest from reference TRBV27 and TRBJ2-6): EAQVTQNPRYLITVTGKKLTVTCSQNMNHEYMSWYRQDPGLGLRQIYYSMNVEVTDKGDVPEGYKVSRKEKRNFPLILESPSPNQTSLYFCASSLRVQGPGANVLTFGAGSRLTVL.